This T cell receptor beta chain derives from a study of neoadjuvant anti-PD-1 for oral cavity cancer. Using immunoSEQ multiplex PCR, the repertoire was profiled, and TCRdb retains in-frame clones only, with some absent. The sample lists tens of thousands of clones; approximately 85% were seen once. Germline V gives CDR1 SNHLY, CDR2 FYNNEI. Trimming pared 7 bases from V and 7 bases from J, leaving 19 bases between. The CDR3 totals 15 residues. Indicated time point: after neoadjuvant nivolumab, at surgical resection. These oral cavity squamous cell carcinomas were HPV-negative and locally advanced. The clonotype originates from a person between 40 and 85 years old with oral cavity squamous cell carcinoma. Sequenced material: PBMCs, taken after nivolumab (anti-PD-1) treatment. This chain links TRBV2 with TRBJ1-4; D not certain. This CDR3 is CASNPGSVTGEKLFF. The CDR3 coding sequence is TGTGCCAGCAACCCAGGCTCAGTAACGGGTGAAAAACTGTTTTTT.